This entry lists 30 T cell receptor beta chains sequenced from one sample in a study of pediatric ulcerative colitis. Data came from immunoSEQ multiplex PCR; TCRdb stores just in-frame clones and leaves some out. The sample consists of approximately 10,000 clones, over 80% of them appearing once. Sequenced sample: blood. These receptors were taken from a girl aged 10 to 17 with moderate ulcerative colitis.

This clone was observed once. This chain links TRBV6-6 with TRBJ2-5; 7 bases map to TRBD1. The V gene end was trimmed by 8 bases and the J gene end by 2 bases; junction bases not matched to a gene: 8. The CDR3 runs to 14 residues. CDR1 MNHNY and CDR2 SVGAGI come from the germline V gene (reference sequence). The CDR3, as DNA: TGTGCCAGCGGACCTACAGGGGAACAAGAGACCCAGTACTTC. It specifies CASGPTGEQETQYF.

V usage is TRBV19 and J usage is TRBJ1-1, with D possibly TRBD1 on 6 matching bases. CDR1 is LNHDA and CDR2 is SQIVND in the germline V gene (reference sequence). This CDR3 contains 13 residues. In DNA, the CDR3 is TGTGCTGGTCGGGCAGGGGCTTACACTGAAGCTTTCTTT. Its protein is CAGRAGAYTEAFF.

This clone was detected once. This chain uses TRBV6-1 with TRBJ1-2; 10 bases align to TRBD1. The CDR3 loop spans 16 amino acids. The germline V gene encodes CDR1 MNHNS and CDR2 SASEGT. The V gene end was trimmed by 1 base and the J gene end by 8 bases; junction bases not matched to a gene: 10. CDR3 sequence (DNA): TGTGCCAGCAGTGAAGACGGAAAAGACAGGGGGCCCGGCTACACCTTC. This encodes CASSEDGKDRGPGYTF.

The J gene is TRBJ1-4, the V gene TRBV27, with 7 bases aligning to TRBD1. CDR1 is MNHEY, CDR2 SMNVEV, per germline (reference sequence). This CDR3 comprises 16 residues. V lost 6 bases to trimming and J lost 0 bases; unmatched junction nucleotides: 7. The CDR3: CASSRQGISTNEKLFF. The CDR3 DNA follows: TGTGCCAGCAGCAGACAGGGAATATCAACTAATGAAAAACTGTTTTTT.

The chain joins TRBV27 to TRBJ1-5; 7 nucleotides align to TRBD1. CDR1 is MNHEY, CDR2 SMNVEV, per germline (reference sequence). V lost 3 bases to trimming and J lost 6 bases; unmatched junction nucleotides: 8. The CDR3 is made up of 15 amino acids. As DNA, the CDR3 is TGTGCCAGCAGTTTGTCGCAGGGGGGACGTCAGCCCCAGCATTTT. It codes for CASSLSQGGRQPQHF.

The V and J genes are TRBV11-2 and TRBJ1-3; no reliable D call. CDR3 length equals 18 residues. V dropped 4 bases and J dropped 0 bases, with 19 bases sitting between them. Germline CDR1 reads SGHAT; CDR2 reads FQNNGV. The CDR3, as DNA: TGTGCCAGCAGCTCATCACCTTGGATGGGAACCTCTGGAAACACCATATATTTT. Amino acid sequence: CASSSSPWMGTSGNTIYF.

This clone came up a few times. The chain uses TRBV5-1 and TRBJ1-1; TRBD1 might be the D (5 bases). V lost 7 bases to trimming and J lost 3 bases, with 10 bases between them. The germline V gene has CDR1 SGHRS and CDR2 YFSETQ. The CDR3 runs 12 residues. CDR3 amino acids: CASGGRDTEAFF. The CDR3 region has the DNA TGCGCCAGCGGGGGACGGGACACTGAAGCTTTCTTT.

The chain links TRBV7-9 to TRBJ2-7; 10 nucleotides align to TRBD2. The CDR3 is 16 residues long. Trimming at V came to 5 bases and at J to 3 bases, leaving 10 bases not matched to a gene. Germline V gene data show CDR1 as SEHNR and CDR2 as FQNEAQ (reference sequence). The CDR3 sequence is CASSPRGLARLYEQYF. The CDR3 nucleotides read TGTGCCAGCAGCCCCCGGGGACTAGCGAGACTCTACGAGCAGTACTTC.

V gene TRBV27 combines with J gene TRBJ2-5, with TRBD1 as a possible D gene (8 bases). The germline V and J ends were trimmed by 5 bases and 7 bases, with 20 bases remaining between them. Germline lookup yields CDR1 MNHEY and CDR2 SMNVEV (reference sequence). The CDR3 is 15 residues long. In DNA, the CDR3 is TGTGCCAGCAGTATAACACAGGGGGGGGCGGGGACCCAGTACTTC. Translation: CASSITQGGAGTQYF.

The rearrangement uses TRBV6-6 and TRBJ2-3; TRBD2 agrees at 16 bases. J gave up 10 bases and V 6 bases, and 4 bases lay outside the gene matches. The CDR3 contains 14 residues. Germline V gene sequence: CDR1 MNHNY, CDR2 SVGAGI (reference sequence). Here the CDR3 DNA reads TGTGCCAGCAGGGGACTAGCGGGGGGGATATCGCAGTATTTT. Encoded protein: CASRGLAGGISQYF.

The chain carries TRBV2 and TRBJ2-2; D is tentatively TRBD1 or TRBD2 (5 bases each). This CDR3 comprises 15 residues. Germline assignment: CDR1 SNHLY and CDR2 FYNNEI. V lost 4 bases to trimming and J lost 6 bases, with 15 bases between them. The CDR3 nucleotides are TGTGCCAGCAGTGCGGGGACCGGCCGGGCCGGGGAGCTGTTTTTT. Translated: CASSAGTGRAGELFF.

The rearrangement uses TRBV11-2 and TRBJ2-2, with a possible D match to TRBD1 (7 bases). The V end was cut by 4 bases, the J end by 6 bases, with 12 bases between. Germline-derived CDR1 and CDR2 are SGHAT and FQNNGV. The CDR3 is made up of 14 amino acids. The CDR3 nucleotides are TGTGCCAGCAGCTCCCTCAGGGGGGCCGGGGAGCTGTTTTTT. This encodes CASSSLRGAGELFF.

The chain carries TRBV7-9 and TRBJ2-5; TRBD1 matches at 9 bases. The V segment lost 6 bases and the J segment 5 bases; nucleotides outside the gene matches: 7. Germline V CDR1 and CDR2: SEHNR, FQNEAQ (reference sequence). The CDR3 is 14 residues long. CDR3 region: CASSNRGQRETQYF. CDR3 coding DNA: TGTGCCAGCAGTAACAGGGGGCAGCGGGAGACCCAGTACTTC.

The CDR3 DNA follows: TGTGCCTGGGGGGGACAGGGCCCCTTTTTGTCCTACAATGAGCAGTTCTTC. This encodes CAWGGQGPFLSYNEQFF. The rearrangement joins TRBV30 to TRBJ2-1; 9 nucleotides line up with TRBD1. CDR3 length: 17 amino acids. Losses at the gene ends were 5 bases for V and 1 base for J; bases not matched to a gene: 12. Per germline, CDR1 GTSNPN and CDR2 SVGIG (reference sequence).

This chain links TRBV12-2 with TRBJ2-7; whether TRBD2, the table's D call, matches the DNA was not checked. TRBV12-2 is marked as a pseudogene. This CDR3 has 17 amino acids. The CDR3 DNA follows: TGTGCAAGTCGCCCTCGGGGGGGACGGGAGAGCTCCTACGAGCAGTACTTC. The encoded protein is CASRPRGGRESSYEQYF.

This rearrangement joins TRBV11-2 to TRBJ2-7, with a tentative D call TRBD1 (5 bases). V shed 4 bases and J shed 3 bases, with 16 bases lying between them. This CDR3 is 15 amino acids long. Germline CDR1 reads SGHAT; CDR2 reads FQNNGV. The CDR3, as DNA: TGTGCCAGCAGCTCGACACTGACAGCCTACTACGAGCAGTACTTC. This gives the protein CASSSTLTAYYEQYF. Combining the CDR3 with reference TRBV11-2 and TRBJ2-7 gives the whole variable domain EAGVAQSPRYKIIEKRQSVAFWCNPISGHATLYWYQQILGQGPKLLIQFQNNGVVDDSQLPKDRFSAERLKGVDSTLKIQPAKLEDSAVYLCASSSTLTAYYEQYFGPGTRLTVT.

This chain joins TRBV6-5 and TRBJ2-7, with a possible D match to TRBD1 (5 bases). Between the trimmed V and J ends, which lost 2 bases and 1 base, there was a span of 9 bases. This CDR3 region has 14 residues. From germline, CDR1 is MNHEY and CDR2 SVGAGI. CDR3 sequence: CASSYVAGSYEQYF. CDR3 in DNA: TGTGCCAGCAGTTACGTGGCAGGGTCCTACGAGCAGTACTTC.

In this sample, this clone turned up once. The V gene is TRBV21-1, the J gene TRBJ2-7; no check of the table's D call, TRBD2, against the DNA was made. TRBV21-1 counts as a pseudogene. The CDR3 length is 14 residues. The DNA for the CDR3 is TGTGCCAGCAGCAAATGTGCGGGGGGATACGAGCAGTACTTC. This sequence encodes CASSKCAGGYEQYF.

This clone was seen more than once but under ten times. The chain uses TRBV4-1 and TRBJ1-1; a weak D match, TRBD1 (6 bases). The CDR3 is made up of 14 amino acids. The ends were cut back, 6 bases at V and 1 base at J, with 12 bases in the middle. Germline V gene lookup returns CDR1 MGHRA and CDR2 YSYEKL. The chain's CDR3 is CASRGQLKNTEAFF. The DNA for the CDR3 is TGCGCCAGCAGAGGACAGTTAAAGAACACTGAAGCTTTCTTT.

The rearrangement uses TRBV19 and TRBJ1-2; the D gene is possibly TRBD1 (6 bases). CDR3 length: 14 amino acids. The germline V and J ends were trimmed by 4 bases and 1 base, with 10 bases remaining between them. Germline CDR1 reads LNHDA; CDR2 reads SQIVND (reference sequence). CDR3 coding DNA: TGTGCCAGTAGTAGGGACAAGAATAACTATGGCTACACCTTC. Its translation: CASSRDKNNYGYTF.

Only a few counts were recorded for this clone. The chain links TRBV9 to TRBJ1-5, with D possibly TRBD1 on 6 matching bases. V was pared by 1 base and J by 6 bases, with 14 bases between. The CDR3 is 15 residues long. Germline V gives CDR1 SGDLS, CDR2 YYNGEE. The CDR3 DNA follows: TGTGCCAGCAGCGTACCTAACAGGGAGGGTCAGCCCCAGCATTTT. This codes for CASSVPNREGQPQHF. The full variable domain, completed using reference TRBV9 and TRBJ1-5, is DSGVTQTPKHLITATGQRVTLRCSPRSGDLSVYWYQQSLDQGLQFLIQYYNGEERAKGNILERFSAQQFPDLHSELNLSSLELGDSALYFCASSVPNREGQPQHFGDGTRLSIL.

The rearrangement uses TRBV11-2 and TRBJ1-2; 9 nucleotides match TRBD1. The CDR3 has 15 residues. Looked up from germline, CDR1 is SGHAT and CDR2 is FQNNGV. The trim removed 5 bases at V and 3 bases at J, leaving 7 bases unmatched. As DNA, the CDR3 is TGTGCCAGCAGCCCCAGGACAGGGGACTACTATGGCTACACCTTC. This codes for CASSPRTGDYYGYTF.

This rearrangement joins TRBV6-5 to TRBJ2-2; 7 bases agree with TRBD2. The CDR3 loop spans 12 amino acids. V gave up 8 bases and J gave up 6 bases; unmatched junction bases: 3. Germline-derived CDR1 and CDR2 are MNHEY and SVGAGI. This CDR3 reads CASPREAGELFF. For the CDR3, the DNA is TGTGCCAGCCCCCGGGAGGCCGGGGAGCTGTTTTTT.

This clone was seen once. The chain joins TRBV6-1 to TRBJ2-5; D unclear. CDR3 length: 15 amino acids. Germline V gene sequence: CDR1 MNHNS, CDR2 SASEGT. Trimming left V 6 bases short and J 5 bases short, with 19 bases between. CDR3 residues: CASRASVGPRETQYF. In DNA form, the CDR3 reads TGTGCCAGCAGGGCCAGTGTCGGGCCGCGGGAGACCCAGTACTTC.

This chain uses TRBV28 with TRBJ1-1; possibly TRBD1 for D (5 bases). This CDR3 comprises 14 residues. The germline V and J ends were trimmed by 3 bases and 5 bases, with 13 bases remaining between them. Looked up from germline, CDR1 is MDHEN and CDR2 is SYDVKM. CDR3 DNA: TGTGCCAGCAGTTTGAAGGGGAGTGGGACTGAAGCTTTCTTT. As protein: CASSLKGSGTEAFF.

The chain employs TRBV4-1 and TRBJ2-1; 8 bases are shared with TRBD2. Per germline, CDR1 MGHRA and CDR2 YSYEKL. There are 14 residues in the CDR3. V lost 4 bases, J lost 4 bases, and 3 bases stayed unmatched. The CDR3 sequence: CASSLLAAYNEQFF. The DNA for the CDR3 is TGCGCCAGCAGCCTACTAGCGGCATACAATGAGCAGTTCTTC.

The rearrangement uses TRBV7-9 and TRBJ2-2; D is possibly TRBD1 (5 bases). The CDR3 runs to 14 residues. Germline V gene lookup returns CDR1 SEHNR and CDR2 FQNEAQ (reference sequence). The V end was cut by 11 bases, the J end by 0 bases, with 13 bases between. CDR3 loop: CAVRQFANTGELFF. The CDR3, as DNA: TGTGCCGTGAGACAGTTCGCGAACACCGGGGAGCTGTTTTTT. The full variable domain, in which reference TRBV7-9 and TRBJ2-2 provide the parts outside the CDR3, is DTGVSQNPRHKITKRGQNVTFRCDPISEHNRLYWYRQTLGQGPEFLTYFQNEAQLEKSRLLSDRFSAERPKGSFSTLEIQRTEQGDSAMYLCAVRQFANTGELFFGEGSRLTVL.

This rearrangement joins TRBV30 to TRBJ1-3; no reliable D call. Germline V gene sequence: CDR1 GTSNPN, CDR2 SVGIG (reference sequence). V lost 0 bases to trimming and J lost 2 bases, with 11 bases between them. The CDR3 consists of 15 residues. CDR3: CAWSVKAAAGNTIYF. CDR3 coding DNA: TGTGCCTGGAGTGTAAAGGCGGCAGCTGGAAACACCATATATTTT.

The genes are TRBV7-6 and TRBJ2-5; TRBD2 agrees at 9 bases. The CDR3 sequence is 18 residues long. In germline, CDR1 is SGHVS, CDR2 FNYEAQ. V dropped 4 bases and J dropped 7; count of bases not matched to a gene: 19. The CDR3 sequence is CASSYTQRGGAGEATQYF. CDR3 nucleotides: TGTGCCAGCAGCTACACACAGCGCGGGGGGGCGGGCGAAGCGACCCAGTACTTC.

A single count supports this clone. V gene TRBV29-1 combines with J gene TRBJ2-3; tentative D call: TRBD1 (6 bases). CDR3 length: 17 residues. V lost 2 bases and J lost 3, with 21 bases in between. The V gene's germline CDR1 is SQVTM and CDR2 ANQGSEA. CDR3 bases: TGCAGCGTTGAAAGGGGGAGAGGCCGATCCCGTACAGATACGCAGTATTTT. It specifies CSVERGRGRSRTDTQYF.